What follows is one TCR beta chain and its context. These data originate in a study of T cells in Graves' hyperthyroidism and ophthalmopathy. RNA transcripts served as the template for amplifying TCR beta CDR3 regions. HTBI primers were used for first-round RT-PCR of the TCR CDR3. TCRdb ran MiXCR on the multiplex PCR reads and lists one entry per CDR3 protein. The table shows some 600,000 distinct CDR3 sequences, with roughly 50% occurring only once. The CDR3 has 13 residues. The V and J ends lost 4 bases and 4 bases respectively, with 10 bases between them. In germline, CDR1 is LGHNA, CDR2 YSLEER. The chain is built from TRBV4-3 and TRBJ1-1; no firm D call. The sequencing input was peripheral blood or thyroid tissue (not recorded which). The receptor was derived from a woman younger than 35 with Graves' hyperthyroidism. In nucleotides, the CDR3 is TGCGCCAGCAGCCCTGGGAGGGCCACTGAAGCTTTCTTT. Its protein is CASSPGRATEAFF.